The count of the clone carrying this T cell receptor (beta chain) is one. This sample stems from a study of blood T cell repertoires in COVID-19. Across the study: Acute and convalescent COVID-19 specimens originated in the United States, Italy and Spain. PBMCs, B-cell-depleted T cells, or T cells provided the cDNA or gDNA that made up the material.

Produced via immunoSEQ multiplex PCR; TCRdb's table is partial and in-frame only. The data show approximately 170,000 clones, with roughly 84% seen just once and around 7% held by the top ten. Trimming cost V 6 bases and J 3 bases; bases outside gene matches: 9. There are 16 residues in the CDR3. CDR1 and CDR2 from the germline V gene are WNHNN and SYGVQD (reference sequence). This clonotype was obtained from a man at least 80 years old with COVID-19, enrolled during active disease. Sample: peripheral blood. This chain links TRBV10-1 with TRBJ2-7, with 12 bases aligning to TRBD2. The CDR3 loop is CASRGGLAGGNYEQYF. The CDR3 DNA is TGCGCCAGCAGGGGAGGGCTAGCGGGGGGGAACTACGAGCAGTACTTC.